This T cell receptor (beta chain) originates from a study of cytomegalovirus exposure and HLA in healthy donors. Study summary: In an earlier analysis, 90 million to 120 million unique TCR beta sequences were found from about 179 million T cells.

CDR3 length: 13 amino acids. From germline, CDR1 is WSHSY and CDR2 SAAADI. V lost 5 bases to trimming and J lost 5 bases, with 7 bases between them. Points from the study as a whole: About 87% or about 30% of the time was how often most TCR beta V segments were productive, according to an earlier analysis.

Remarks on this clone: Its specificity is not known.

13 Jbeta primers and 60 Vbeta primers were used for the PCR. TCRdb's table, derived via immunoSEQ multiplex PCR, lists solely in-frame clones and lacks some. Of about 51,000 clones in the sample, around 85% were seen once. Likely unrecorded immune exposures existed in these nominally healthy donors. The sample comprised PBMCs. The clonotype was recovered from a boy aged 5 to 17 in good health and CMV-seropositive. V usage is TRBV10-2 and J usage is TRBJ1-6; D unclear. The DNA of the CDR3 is TGCGCCAGCAGTTCCGACAATAATTCACCCCTCCACTTT. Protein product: CASSSDNNSPLHF.